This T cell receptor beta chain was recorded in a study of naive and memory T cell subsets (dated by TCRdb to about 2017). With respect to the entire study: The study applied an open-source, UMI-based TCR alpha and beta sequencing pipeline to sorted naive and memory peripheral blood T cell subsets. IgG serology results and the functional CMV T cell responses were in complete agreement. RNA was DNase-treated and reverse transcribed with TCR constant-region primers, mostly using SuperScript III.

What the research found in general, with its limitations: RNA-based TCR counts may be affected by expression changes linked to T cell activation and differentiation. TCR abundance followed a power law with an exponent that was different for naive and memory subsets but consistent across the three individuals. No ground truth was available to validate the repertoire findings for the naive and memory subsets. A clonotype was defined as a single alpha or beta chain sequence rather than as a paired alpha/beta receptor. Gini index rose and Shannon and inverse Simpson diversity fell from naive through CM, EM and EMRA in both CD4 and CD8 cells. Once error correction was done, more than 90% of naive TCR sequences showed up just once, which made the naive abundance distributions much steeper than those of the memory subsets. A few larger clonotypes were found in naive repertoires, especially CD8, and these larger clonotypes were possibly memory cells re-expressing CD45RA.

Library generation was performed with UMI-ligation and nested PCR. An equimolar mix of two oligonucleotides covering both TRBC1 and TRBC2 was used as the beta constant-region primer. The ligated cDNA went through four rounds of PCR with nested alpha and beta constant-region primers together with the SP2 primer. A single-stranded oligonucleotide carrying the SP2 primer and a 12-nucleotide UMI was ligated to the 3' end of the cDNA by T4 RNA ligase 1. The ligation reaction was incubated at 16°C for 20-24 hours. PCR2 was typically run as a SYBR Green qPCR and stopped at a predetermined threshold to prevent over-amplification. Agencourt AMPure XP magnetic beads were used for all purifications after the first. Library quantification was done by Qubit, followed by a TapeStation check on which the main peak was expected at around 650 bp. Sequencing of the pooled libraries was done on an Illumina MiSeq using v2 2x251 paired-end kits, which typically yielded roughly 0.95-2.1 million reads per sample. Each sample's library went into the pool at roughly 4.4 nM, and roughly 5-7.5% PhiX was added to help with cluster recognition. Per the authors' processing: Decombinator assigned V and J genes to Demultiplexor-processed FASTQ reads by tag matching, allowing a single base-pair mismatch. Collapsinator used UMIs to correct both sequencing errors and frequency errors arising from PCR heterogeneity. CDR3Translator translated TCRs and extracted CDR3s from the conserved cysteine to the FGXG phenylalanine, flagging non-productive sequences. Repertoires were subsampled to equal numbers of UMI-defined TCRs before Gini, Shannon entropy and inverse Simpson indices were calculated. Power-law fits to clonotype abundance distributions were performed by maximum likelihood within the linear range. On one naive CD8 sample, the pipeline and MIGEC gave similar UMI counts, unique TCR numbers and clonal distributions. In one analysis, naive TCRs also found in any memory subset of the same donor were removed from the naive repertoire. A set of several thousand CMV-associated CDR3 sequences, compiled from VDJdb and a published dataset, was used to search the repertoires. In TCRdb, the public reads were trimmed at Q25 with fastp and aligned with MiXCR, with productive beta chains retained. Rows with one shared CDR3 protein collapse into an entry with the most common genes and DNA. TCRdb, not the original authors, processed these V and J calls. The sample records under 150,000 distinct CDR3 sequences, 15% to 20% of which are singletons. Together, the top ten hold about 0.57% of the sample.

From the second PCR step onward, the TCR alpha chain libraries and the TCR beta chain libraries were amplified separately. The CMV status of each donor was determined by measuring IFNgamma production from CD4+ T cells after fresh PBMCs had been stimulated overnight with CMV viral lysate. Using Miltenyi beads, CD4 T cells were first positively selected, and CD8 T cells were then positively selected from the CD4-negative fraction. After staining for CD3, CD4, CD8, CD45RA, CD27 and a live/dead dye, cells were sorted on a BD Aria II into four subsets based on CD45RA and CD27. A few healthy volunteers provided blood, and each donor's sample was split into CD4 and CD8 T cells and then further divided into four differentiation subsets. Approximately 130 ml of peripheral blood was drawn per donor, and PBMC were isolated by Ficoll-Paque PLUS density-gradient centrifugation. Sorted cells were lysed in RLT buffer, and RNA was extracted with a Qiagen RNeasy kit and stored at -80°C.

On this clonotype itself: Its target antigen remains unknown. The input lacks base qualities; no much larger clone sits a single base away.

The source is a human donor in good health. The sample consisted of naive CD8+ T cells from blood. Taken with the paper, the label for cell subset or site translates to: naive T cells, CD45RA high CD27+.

The sequenced DNA is TGCGCCAGCAGCATCTATTCGGGGGCCAACGTCCTGACTTTC. Its product reads: CASSIYSGANVLTF. The chain was built from TRBV5-1 and TRBJ2-6; the D gene identity is not certain. V was cut back by 4 bases and J by 4 bases, leaving a gap of 9 bases between them. CDR3 length: 14 amino acids, cysteine to phenylalanine. The CDR3 DNA has 42 bases and is translated from base 1. Sequences SGHRS (CDR1) and YFSETQ (CDR2) are obtained from the germline V gene.